The 6 T cell receptor beta chains reported below all come from one sample, sequenced in a study of blood T cell repertoires in COVID-19. The assay was immunoSEQ multiplex PCR, and TCRdb's table has in-frame clones only and misses some. The repertoire holds approximately 280,000 clones, with nearly 90% as singletons. Sequenced: peripheral blood. These receptors were taken from a man aged 18 to 29 with active or convalescent COVID-19.

This sequence joins TRBV7-9 and TRBJ2-7, with TRBD1 identical over 7 bases. Germline V gives CDR1 SEHNR, CDR2 FQNEAQ (reference sequence). Losses at the gene ends were 1 base for V and 2 bases for J; bases not matched to a gene: 2. This CDR3 spans 14 amino acids. CDR3 region: CASSLGTGAYEQYF. The DNA for the CDR3 is TGTGCCAGCAGCTTAGGGACAGGCGCCTACGAGCAGTACTTC.

The V call is TRBV10-1, the J call TRBJ2-3; 9 nucleotides agree with TRBD1. Losses at the gene ends were 6 bases for V and 3 bases for J; bases not matched to a gene: 4. The CDR3 is 14 amino acids. The germline CDR1 and CDR2 sequences are WNHNN and SYGVQD (reference sequence). The CDR3 bases are TGCGCCAGCAGCGGGGACAGGGAGACAGATACGCAGTATTTT. As protein: CASSGDRETDTQYF.

The chain carries TRBV14 and TRBJ1-1; no clear D. CDR1 SGHDN and CDR2 FVKESK come from the germline V gene. The CDR3 length is 15 residues. Trimming cost V 0 bases and J 1 base, with 9 bases left between them. The chain's CDR3 is CASSQDYSGNTEAFF. The CDR3 bases are TGTGCCAGCAGCCAAGATTACAGCGGGAACACTGAAGCTTTCTTT. Variable domain in full (rest from reference TRBV14 and TRBJ1-1): EAGVTQFPSHSVIEKGQTVTLRCDPISGHDNLYWYRRVMGKEIKFLLHFVKESKQDESGMPNNRFLAERTGGTYSTLKVQPAELEDSGVYFCASSQDYSGNTEAFFGQGTRLTVV.

The genes are TRBV2 and TRBJ1-3; 7 bases line up with TRBD1. The CDR3 runs 15 residues. Germline-derived CDR1 and CDR2 are SNHLY and FYNNEI. Trimming removed 8 bases from V and 0 bases from J; junction bases left unmatched: 7. The CDR3 region has the DNA TGTGCCAGCGGGAGACAGGGAATCTCTGGAAACACCATATATTTT. Translation: CASGRQGISGNTIYF.

The CDR3 DNA reads TGTGCCAGCAGCGATCTAGTTGACCCAGGGTCCTACAATGAGCAGTTCTTC. This encodes CASSDLVDPGSYNEQFF. The J gene is TRBJ2-1, the V gene TRBV13; D perhaps matches TRBD1 (5 bases). The CDR3 extends over 17 amino acids. The V end was cut by 5 bases, the J end by 1 base, with 18 bases between. The germline V gene has CDR1 PRHDT and CDR2 FYEKMQ (reference sequence). The full variable domain, completed using reference TRBV13 and TRBJ2-1, is AAGVIQSPRHLIKEKRETATLKCYPIPRHDTVYWYQQGPGQDPQFLISFYEKMQSDKGSIPDRFSAQQFSDYHSELNMSSLELGDSALYFCASSDLVDPGSYNEQFFGPGTRLTVL.

The V call is TRBV7-8, the J call TRBJ2-3, with 7 bases lining up with TRBD2. The ends lost 5 bases at V and 9 bases at J; junction bases unmatched: 8. Germline CDR1 and CDR2: SGHVS and FQNEAQ. This CDR3 is 13 amino acids long. The CDR3: CASSLSNSGTQYF. Written as DNA, the CDR3 is TGTGCCAGCAGCCTCTCAAATAGCGGGACGCAGTATTTT.